This passage covers 20 T cell receptor beta chains from one sample sequenced in a study of metastatic and nonmetastatic thyroid tumors. TCRdb re-called the PCR reads with MiXCR. The sample holds roughly 40,000 clones; about 17% are singletons and the top ten take 5% to 7.5%. The entire patient cohort was treatment-naive prior to thyroid surgery. The sample comprised blood. These receptors were taken from a male donor with papillary thyroid cancer or a benign thyroid nodule (not recorded which). Some clones in this sample may be carry-over from other donors' samples.

Sample share makes this clone medium-sized. The chain recombines TRBV27 with TRBJ2-7; TRBD1 aligns across 11 bases. V lost 7 bases to trimming and J lost 2 bases; unmatched junction nucleotides: 7. The germline V gene encodes CDR1 MNHEY and CDR2 SMNVEV (reference sequence). This CDR3 is built from 15 residues. The CDR3 region has the DNA TGTGCCAGCAACACCCGGGACAGGGGGACCTACGAGCAGTACTTC. Encoded protein: CASNTRDRGTYEQYF.

This clone appeared a few times. This chain connects TRBV6-1 to TRBJ1-2; weak D call: TRBD1 (5 bases). This CDR3 has 12 residues. V lost 4 bases and J lost 5, with 8 bases in between. Germline V gives CDR1 MNHNS, CDR2 SASEGT. Here the CDR3 reads CASSGEGYGYTF. In nucleotides, the CDR3 is TGTGCCAGCAGTGGGGAGGGGTATGGCTACACCTTC.

This chain uses TRBV10-1 with TRBJ1-5, with D maybe TRBD1 (6 bases). CDR1 is WNHNN and CDR2 is SYGVQD in the germline V gene (reference sequence). The V and J ends lost 3 bases and 6 bases respectively, with 9 bases between them. The length of the CDR3 is 13 residues. CDR3 DNA: TGCGCCAGCAGTGACAGGGGAAGTCAGCCCCAGCATTTT. It encodes CASSDRGSQPQHF.

This clone was seen many times. The chain carries TRBV7-8 and TRBJ1-5; TRBD1 aligns across 7 bases. Looked up from germline, CDR1 is SGHVS and CDR2 is FQNEAQ. There are 14 residues in the CDR3. V lost 4 bases to trimming and J lost 5 bases; unmatched junction nucleotides: 5. In DNA form, the CDR3 reads TGTGCCAGCAGCTCTCTGGGGACAGATCAGCCCCAGCATTTT. Translating it yields CASSSLGTDQPQHF.

This chain joins TRBV6-4 and TRBJ2-3, with 11 bases that match TRBD1. The trim removed 7 bases at V and 4 bases at J, leaving 4 bases unmatched. Germline CDR1 and CDR2: MRHNA and SNTAGT. There are 14 residues in the CDR3. The CDR3: CASMGTGGADTQYF. CDR3 DNA sequence: TGTGCCAGCATGGGGACAGGGGGGGCAGATACGCAGTATTTT.

The sample holds many counts of this clone. J is TRBJ2-3 and V is TRBV6-2 or TRBV6-3; 8 positions agree with TRBD2. Germline CDR1 MNHEY, CDR2 SVGEGT. CDR3 length: 14 residues. The J segment lost 6 bases and the V segment lost 8 bases, leaving 10 bases of the junction unmatched. The CDR3 bases are TGTGCCAGCCGCAGCGGGGGTGGCGAGGATACGCAGTATTTT. As protein: CASRSGGGEDTQYF.

The table lists this clone with many counts. As DNA, the CDR3 is TGTGCCAGTACCTCTGGACATTATAGCAATCAGCCCCAGCATTTT. This encodes CASTSGHYSNQPQHF. J is TRBJ1-5 and V is TRBV19; a weak D match, TRBD1 (5 bases). The CDR3 runs to 15 residues. Germline V gene lookup returns CDR1 LNHDA and CDR2 SQIVND (reference sequence). The V end lost 7 bases, the J end lost 0 bases, and 13 bases lay between the germline ends.

The table lists this clone with many counts. The gene calls are TRBV9 and TRBJ2-7, with 7 nucleotides matching TRBD2. The length of the CDR3 is 15 residues. After removal of 3 bases from V and 5 bases from J, the junction contained 11 bases not matched to a gene. Germline CDR1 reads SGDLS; CDR2 reads YYNGEE. In DNA form, the CDR3 reads TGTGCCAGCAGCGCCCTTCCTGGGGGGGAGAACGAGCAGTACTTC. Encoded protein: CASSALPGGENEQYF.

The gene calls are TRBV12-3 or TRBV12-4 and TRBJ1-6; the match to TRBD1 covers 11 bases. The V segment lost 5 bases and the J segment 5 bases; nucleotides outside the gene matches: 2. This CDR3 has 15 residues. DNA of the CDR3: TGTGCCAGCAGTCTGGGACAGGGGGATAATTCACCCCTCCACTTT. This encodes CASSLGQGDNSPLHF.

By share, this clone ranks as medium-sized. The gene calls are TRBV6-4 and TRBJ2-1, with 13 bases that match TRBD2. Germline lookup yields CDR1 MRHNA and CDR2 SNTAGT. V lost 6 bases and J lost 3; bases outside the gene matches: 5. There are 16 residues in the CDR3. Written as DNA, the CDR3 is TGTGCCAGCAGCGACGGGACTAGCGGGAACTACAATGAGCAGTTCTTC. Amino acids: CASSDGTSGNYNEQFF.

At least ten counts were recorded for this clone. This chain connects TRBV19 to TRBJ2-5; 10 bases fit TRBD1. CDR1 is LNHDA and CDR2 is SQIVND in the germline V gene (reference sequence). The CDR3 length is 14 residues. V lost 10 bases and J lost 7; bases outside the gene matches: 12. Here the CDR3 reads CATEDRGQIGTQYF. In nucleotides, the CDR3 is TGTGCCACAGAAGACAGGGGGCAAATCGGGACCCAGTACTTC.

The chain joins TRBV5-6 to TRBJ1-2; the match to TRBD1 covers 7 bases. Trimming removed 4 bases from V and 9 bases from J; junction bases left unmatched: 9. Germline V gene sequence: CDR1 SGHDT, CDR2 YYEEEE. The CDR3 extends over 13 amino acids. For the CDR3, the DNA is TGTGCCAGCAGCCCAGGGACAGACTCTTGCTACACCTTC. This codes for CASSPGTDSCYTF.

This clone was recorded many times. This sequence joins TRBV5-4 and TRBJ2-5; 8 bases map to TRBD1. With 2 bases clipped from V and 2 bases from J, the junction kept 8 bases outside the gene matches. The CDR3 sequence is 16 residues long. CDR1 is SGHNT and CDR2 is YYREEE in the germline V gene (reference sequence). The CDR3 here is CASSLIGQGPQETQYF. CDR3 sequence (DNA): TGTGCCAGCAGCTTAATCGGACAGGGCCCACAAGAGACCCAGTACTTC.

This clone has a count of ten or more. CDR3 protein: CASSLPGGGTDTQYF. CDR3 in DNA: TGCGCCAGCAGCTTGCCTGGGGGTGGGACAGATACGCAGTATTTT. V is TRBV5-1 and J is TRBJ2-3; D is perhaps TRBD1 or TRBD2 (5 bases each). The CDR3 totals 15 residues. Germline-derived CDR1 and CDR2 are SGHRS and YFSETQ. V was cut by 1 base and J by 3 bases, with 12 bases left in between.

This clone was detected ten times or more. The chain has TRBV5-5 and TRBJ2-3; no definite D call. V dropped 2 bases and J dropped 2 bases, with 9 bases sitting between them. The CDR3 is 14 residues long. Germline CDR1 SGHKS, CDR2 YYEKEE (reference sequence). The CDR3 sequence: CASSFAGATDTQYF. Here the CDR3 DNA reads TGTGCCAGCAGCTTTGCAGGAGCCACAGATACGCAGTATTTT.

To note about this clone: A junction boundary mismatches the germline segment, possibly from a read error. The J gene is TRBJ2-1, the V gene TRBV20-1; possible D gene TRBD1, 5 bases. This CDR3 region has 15 residues. In germline, CDR1 is DFQATT, CDR2 SNEGSKA (reference sequence). Here the CDR3 reads CSAILRTTNLNGQFF. DNA of the CDR3: TGCAGTGCTATCTTGAGGACAACCAACCTCAATGGGCAGTTCTTC.

By proportion, this clone is medium-sized. The gene calls are TRBV19 and TRBJ2-5; possibly TRBD2 for D (6 bases). In germline, CDR1 is LNHDA, CDR2 SQIVND (reference sequence). The CDR3 totals 14 residues. Trimming removed 4 bases at V and 2 bases at J, with 11 bases between. For the CDR3, the DNA is TGTGCCAGTAGTAGGCGTCTAGCGCAAGAGACCCAGTACTTC. Its protein product is CASSRRLAQETQYF.

The table lists this clone with a count of one. This chain joins TRBV5-1 and TRBJ2-2, with D possibly matching TRBD1 (9 bases). Per germline, CDR1 SGHRS and CDR2 YFSETQ. V dropped 4 bases and J dropped 10 bases, with 29 bases sitting between them. This CDR3 has 18 amino acids. CDR3 sequence: CASSTQGATSVSSVELFF. CDR3 DNA: TGCGCCAGCAGCACACAGGGGGCGACTAGCGTGAGTTCCGTGGAGCTGTTTTTT.

The chain uses TRBV3-1 and TRBJ1-1, with D possibly TRBD1 on 6 matching bases. Germline-derived CDR1 and CDR2 are LGHDT and YNNKEL (reference sequence). The length of the CDR3 is 13 residues. The V gene lost 8 bases and the J gene lost 5 bases, with 15 bases spanning the gap. CDR3 in DNA: TGTGCCAGCTGCCCCCAGGGGAGAACTGAAGCTTTCTTT. It specifies CASCPQGRTEAFF.

This clone was observed at least ten times. The chain combines TRBV2 with TRBJ2-2, with a tentative D call TRBD1 (6 bases). The CDR3 has 19 residues. Germline CDR1 and CDR2: SNHLY and FYNNEI. The V and J ends lost 5 bases and 0 bases respectively, with 22 bases between them. The CDR3 bases are TGTGCCAGCAGTTACAATGCACTAACAGGGATTACGAACACCGGGGAGCTGTTTTTT. Its translation: CASSYNALTGITNTGELFF.